This T cell receptor (beta chain) was sequenced for a study of T cell changes during pregnancy in multiple sclerosis. The CDR3 is made up of 14 amino acids. The V gene's germline CDR1 is MNHEY and CDR2 SMNVEV (reference sequence). After removal of 4 bases from V and 2 bases from J, the junction contained 3 bases not matched to a gene. Profiling relied on immunoSEQ multiplex PCR, and the TCRdb table lists in-frame clones only, not all of them. The sample lists around 80,000 clones; around 92% were seen once. This clonotype was obtained from a female donor with multiple sclerosis, enrolled in a pregnancy study. The source was peripheral blood, collected before pregnancy. The V and J genes are TRBV27 and TRBJ2-3, with TRBD2 matching over 7 bases. The CDR3 spells CASSWGGTTDTQYF. CDR3 coding DNA: TGTGCCAGCAGTTGGGGGGGAACCACAGATACGCAGTATTTT.